There are many counts of the clone carrying this T cell receptor beta chain. What it recognizes is unknown. RNA transcripts served as the template for amplifying TCR beta CDR3 regions. First-round RT-PCR targeting the TCR CDR3 was performed with the HTBI primer set. TCRdb independently ran MiXCR on the multiplex PCR reads; one entry per CDR3 protein. The profile covers about 400,000 distinct CDR3 sequences, with approximately 15% appearing a single time and 13% taken by the ten largest. Exclusion of a patient resulted from uncontrolled infection, other autoimmune disease, pregnancy or lactation. The source of the sample is a study of T cells in Graves' hyperthyroidism and ophthalmopathy. About the study: Blood from the periphery was taken at initial diagnosis, before any treatment.

Per the germline V gene, CDR1 is KGHSH and CDR2 is LQKENI. This CDR3 has 14 residues. Trimming removed 2 bases from V and 2 bases from J; junction bases left unmatched: 1. Study-wide results and caveats: The model forecast ophthalmopathy, anticipating it by a median around 6.5 months before onset. Among thyroid clonotypes expanded above 0.001, most also appeared in blood.

The rearrangement joins TRBV18 to TRBJ2-5; 8 positions agree with TRBD1. Sequences were obtained from blood. This TCR was sampled from a man in his late teens or twenties with Graves' ophthalmopathy. The CDR3 loop reads CASSPGTGQETQYF. CDR3 bases: TGTGCCAGCTCACCAGGGACAGGACAAGAGACCCAGTACTTC.